The present TCR beta chain was sequenced within a study of beta chain features in type 1 diabetes. Concerning this clone itself: Its antigen remains unidentified.

General study results and limits: At VDJ recombination sites, type 1 diabetes patients had fewer insertions and more deleted nucleotides.

The germline gives CDR1 SGDLS, CDR2 YYNGEE. CDR3 length: 15 amino acids. Trimming pared 0 bases from V and 3 bases from J, leaving 12 bases between. All of the isolated RNA was reverse transcribed, so expressed TCRB transcripts were sequenced. The method was immunoSEQ multiplex PCR; TCRdb's version includes in-frame clones alone and lacks a portion of them. The data contain just over 600,000 clones, 15% to 18% of them singletons. V usage is TRBV9 and J usage is TRBJ1-2, with a tentative D call TRBD1 (5 bases). Sequenced: naive CD4+ T cells from blood. The TCR comes from a young man in good health. The DNA for the CDR3 is TGTGCCAGCAGCGTAGCGGGGGGTCGAGACTATGGCTACACCTTC. Its translation: CASSVAGGRDYGYTF.